Following are 13 T cell receptor beta chains from one sample sequenced in a study of blood T cell repertoires in COVID-19. TCRdb's copy holds only in-frame clones and misses some; the assay was immunoSEQ multiplex PCR. The sample comprises 200,000 or so clones, 86% of which are singletons, and 2.2% rests with the top ten. The sample was peripheral blood. The source of these receptors is a woman between 45 and 65 years old with acute or convalescent COVID-19.

J is TRBJ1-4 and V is TRBV6-7; 7 bases match TRBD1. TRBV6-7 is sorted into the ORF group, with uncertain function. This CDR3 is 16 amino acids long. V shed 4 bases, J shed 2 bases, and the junction held 7 bases outside the gene matches. The CDR3 coding sequence is TGTGCCAGCAGTTCCCCAGGGGGTGGCACTAATGAAAAACTGTTTTTT. Translated, it gives CASSSPGGGTNEKLFF.

This chain joins TRBV24-1 and TRBJ2-2, with D possibly TRBD1 on 5 matching bases. The CDR3 spans 14 residues. Looked up from germline, CDR1 is KGHDR and CDR2 is SFDVKD. Deletions cut 9 bases from V and 6 bases from J, with 16 bases between. CDR3 loop: CATSRTQPPGELFF. For the CDR3, the DNA is TGTGCCACCTCAAGGACACAACCTCCCGGGGAGCTGTTTTTT.

This clone has just one count. The chain couples TRBV9 to TRBJ1-3; D not certain. Between the trimmed V and J ends, which lost 3 bases and 0 bases, there was a span of 13 bases. The CDR3 length is 16 residues. Per germline, CDR1 SGDLS and CDR2 YYNGEE. CDR3 sequence (DNA): TGTGCCAGCAGCGCCGATGACTCCGACTCTGGAAACACCATATATTTT. Translation: CASSADDSDSGNTIYF.

The chain recombines TRBV7-9 with TRBJ1-2; D gene uncertain. The germline V gene has CDR1 SEHNR and CDR2 FQNEAQ (reference sequence). V shed 5 bases and J shed 3 bases, with 7 bases lying between them. The CDR3 extends over 12 amino acids. CDR3 in DNA: TGTGCCAGCAGCAGTGACTACTATGGCTACACCTTC. Translated, it gives CASSSDYYGYTF.

V and J are TRBV7-9 and TRBJ2-7; TRBD1 agrees at 8 bases. The J segment lost 0 bases and the V segment lost 6 bases, leaving 10 bases of the junction unmatched. The CDR3 sequence is 16 residues long. Germline CDR1 is SEHNR and CDR2 is FQNEAQ (reference sequence). The CDR3 nucleotides read TGTGCCAGCAGTCTAAATCCGGGACAGGTCTCCTACGAGCAGTACTTC. Translating gives CASSLNPGQVSYEQYF. Full variable domain (outside the CDR3, taken from reference TRBV7-9 and TRBJ2-7): DTGVSQNPRHKITKRGQNVTFRCDPISEHNRLYWYRQTLGQGPEFLTYFQNEAQLEKSRLLSDRFSAERPKGSFSTLEIQRTEQGDSAMYLCASSLNPGQVSYEQYFGPGTRLTVT.

This chain connects TRBV14 to TRBJ1-2; TRBD1 agrees at 7 bases. In germline, CDR1 is SGHDN, CDR2 FVKESK. The CDR3 totals 16 residues. Trimming removed 2 bases from V and 3 bases from J; junction bases left unmatched: 9. CDR3 DNA sequence: TGTGCCAGCAGCCAAAGAACCTACAGGGGAGACTATGGCTACACCTTC. As protein: CASSQRTYRGDYGYTF.

V usage is TRBV4-2 and J usage is TRBJ1-3, with no clear D. V shed 2 bases and J shed 4 bases, with 15 bases lying between them. This CDR3 comprises 16 residues. Germline values: CDR1 LGHNA, CDR2 YNFKEQ. The CDR3 nucleotides read TGTGCCAGCAGCCAAATTGGGAGCAGAGTCGGAAACACCATATATTTT. This sequence encodes CASSQIGSRVGNTIYF.

The J gene is TRBJ1-1, the V gene TRBV6-6, with TRBD1 matching over 8 bases. Trimming cost V 2 bases and J 4 bases; bases outside gene matches: 6. The germline V gene encodes CDR1 MNHNY and CDR2 SVGAGI (reference sequence). There are 15 residues in the CDR3. The CDR3 reads CASSYPDRGITEAFF. CDR3 coding DNA: TGTGCCAGCAGTTACCCCGACAGGGGAATCACTGAAGCTTTCTTT.

This chain joins TRBV19 and TRBJ1-6, with TRBD1 matching 9 bases. There are 14 residues in the CDR3. The J segment lost 10 bases and the V segment lost 1 base, leaving 2 bases of the junction unmatched. The germline gives CDR1 LNHDA, CDR2 SQIVND (reference sequence). DNA of the CDR3: TGTGCCAGTAGTATAGTGGACAGGGGATCACCCCTCCACTTT. Its translation is CASSIVDRGSPLHF.

The chain uses TRBV18 and TRBJ2-2; D is possibly TRBD2 (5 bases). Germline V gene data show CDR1 as KGHSH and CDR2 as LQKENI. The CDR3 contains 13 residues. Trimming stripped 3 bases from V and 5 bases from J, with 7 bases between. The CDR3 region is CASSPRETGELFF. Here the CDR3 DNA reads TGTGCCAGCTCACCGAGGGAAACCGGGGAGCTGTTTTTT.

This chain links TRBV11-2 with TRBJ2-5; no clear D gene. The CDR3 extends over 14 amino acids. Between the trimmed V and J ends, which lost 0 bases and 4 bases, there was a span of 9 bases. Germline V gene data show CDR1 as SGHAT and CDR2 as FQNNGV. The CDR3, as DNA: TGTGCCAGCAGCTTAGATCTCACGAGAGAGACCCAGTACTTC. This encodes CASSLDLTRETQYF. Using reference TRBV11-2 and TRBJ2-5 for the parts outside the CDR3, the full variable domain is EAGVAQSPRYKIIEKRQSVAFWCNPISGHATLYWYQQILGQGPKLLIQFQNNGVVDDSQLPKDRFSAERLKGVDSTLKIQPAKLEDSAVYLCASSLDLTRETQYFGPGTRLLVL.

This clone was found a few times. V is TRBV3-1 (or the pseudogene TRBV3-2) and J is TRBJ2-1; perhaps TRBD1 as D (5 bases). The CDR3 has 15 amino acids. The germline V and J ends were trimmed by 5 bases and 0 bases, with 11 bases remaining between them. From germline, CDR1 is LGHDT and CDR2 YNNKEL (reference sequence). This CDR3 is CASSSGQTSYNEQFF. Here the CDR3 DNA reads TGTGCCAGCAGCTCAGGGCAAACCTCCTACAATGAGCAGTTCTTC.

V usage is TRBV11-2 and J usage is TRBJ2-1, with a possible D match to TRBD2 (5 bases). Germline V CDR1 and CDR2: SGHAT, FQNNGV. This CDR3 has 16 amino acids. The V and J ends lost 2 bases and 4 bases respectively, with 15 bases between them. The CDR3 loop reads CASSLSPGVGYNEQFF. Written as DNA, the CDR3 is TGTGCCAGCAGCTTAAGCCCCGGGGTGGGTTACAATGAGCAGTTCTTC.